The clone carrying this TCR beta chain was counted a few times. The sample belongs to a study of blood T cells in healthy people across ages. The people who gave samples were healthy Caucasians from Russia, aged roughly 6 to 100. The second PCR ran roughly 6 to 12 cycles with a sample-barcoded 5' primer and J-beta primers. TCRdb reprocessed the 5' RACE reads via MiXCR and lists one record per CDR3 protein. Of 700,000 to 800,000 distinct CDR3 sequences listed, around 40% are singletons. Unmatched junction bases numbered 5, after V lost 4 bases and J lost 7 bases. The CDR3 has 14 residues. Germline values: CDR1 LGHDT, CDR2 YNNKEL (reference sequence).

The TCR comes from a woman in her sixties or seventies in good health. Sequenced input: blood. The gene calls are TRBV3-1 and TRBJ2-4; 9 bases are a match to TRBD1. In nucleotides, the CDR3 is TGTGCCAGCAGCCCCCGGGACAGGGCGAACATTCAGTACTTC. Translation: CASSPRDRANIQYF.